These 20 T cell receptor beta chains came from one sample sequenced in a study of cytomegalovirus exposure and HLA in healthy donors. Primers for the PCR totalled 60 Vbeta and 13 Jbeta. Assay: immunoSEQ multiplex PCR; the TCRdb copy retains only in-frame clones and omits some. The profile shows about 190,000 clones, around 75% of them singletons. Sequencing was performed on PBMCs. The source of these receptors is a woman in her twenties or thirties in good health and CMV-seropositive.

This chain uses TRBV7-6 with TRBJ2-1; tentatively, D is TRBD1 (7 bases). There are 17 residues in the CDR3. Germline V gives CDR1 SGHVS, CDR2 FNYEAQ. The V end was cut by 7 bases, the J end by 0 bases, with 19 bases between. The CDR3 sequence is CASTPEGARYSYNEQFF. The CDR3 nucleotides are TGTGCCAGCACCCCGGAGGGGGCTAGGTACTCCTACAATGAGCAGTTCTTC.

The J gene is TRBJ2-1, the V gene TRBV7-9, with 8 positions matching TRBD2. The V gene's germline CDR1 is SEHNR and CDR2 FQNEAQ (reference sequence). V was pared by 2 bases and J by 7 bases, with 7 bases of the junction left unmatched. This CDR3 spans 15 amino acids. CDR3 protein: CASSLKREMRNEQFF. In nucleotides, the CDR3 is TGTGCCAGCAGCTTAAAGCGGGAGATGAGGAATGAGCAGTTCTTC.

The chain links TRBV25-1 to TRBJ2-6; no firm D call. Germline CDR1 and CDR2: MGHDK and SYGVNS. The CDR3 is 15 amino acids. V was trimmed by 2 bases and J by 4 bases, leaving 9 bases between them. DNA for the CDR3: TGTGCCAGCAGTGAAGGCGGTACCGGGGCCAACGTCCTGACTTTC. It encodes CASSEGGTGANVLTF.

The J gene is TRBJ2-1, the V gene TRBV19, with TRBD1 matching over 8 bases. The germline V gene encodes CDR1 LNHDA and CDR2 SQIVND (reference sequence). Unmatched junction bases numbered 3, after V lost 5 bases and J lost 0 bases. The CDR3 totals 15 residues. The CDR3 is CASSHTGGSYNEQFF. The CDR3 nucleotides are TGTGCCAGTAGTCATACAGGGGGCTCCTACAATGAGCAGTTCTTC.

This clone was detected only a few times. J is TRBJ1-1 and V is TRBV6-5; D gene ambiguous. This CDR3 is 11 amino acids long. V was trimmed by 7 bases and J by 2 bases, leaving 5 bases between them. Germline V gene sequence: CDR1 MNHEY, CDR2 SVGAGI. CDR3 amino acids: CASKLNTEAFF. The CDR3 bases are TGTGCCAGCAAACTAAACACTGAAGCTTTCTTT.

The CDR3 loop is CSAGQGAWGNTIYF. The CDR3, as DNA: TGCAGCGCCGGACAGGGGGCTTGGGGAAACACCATATATTTT. J is TRBJ1-3 and V is TRBV29-1; TRBD1 aligns across 11 bases. The CDR3 extends over 14 amino acids. The germline V gene has CDR1 SQVTM and CDR2 ANQGSEA. After removal of 7 bases from V and 4 bases from J, the junction contained 6 bases not matched to a gene.

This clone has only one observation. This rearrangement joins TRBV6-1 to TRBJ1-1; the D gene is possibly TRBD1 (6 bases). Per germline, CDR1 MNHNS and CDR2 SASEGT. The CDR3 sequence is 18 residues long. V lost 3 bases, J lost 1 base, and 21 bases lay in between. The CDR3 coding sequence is TGTGCCAGCAGTGAGATTGCGGTGGGCGACAGGTGGAACACTGAAGCTTTCTTT. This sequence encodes CASSEIAVGDRWNTEAFF.

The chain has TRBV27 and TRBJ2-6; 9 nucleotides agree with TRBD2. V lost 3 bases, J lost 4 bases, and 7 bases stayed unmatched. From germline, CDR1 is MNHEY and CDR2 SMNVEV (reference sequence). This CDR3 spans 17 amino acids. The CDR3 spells CASSFQGLATGANVLTF. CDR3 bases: TGTGCCAGCAGTTTTCAGGGACTAGCTACCGGGGCCAACGTCCTGACTTTC.

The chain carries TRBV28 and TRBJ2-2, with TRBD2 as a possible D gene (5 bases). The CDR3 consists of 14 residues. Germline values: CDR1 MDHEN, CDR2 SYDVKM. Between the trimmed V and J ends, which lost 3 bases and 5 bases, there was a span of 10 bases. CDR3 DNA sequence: TGTGCCAGCAGTTTGAGGCTAGCTACCGGGGAGCTGTTTTTT. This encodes CASSLRLATGELFF.

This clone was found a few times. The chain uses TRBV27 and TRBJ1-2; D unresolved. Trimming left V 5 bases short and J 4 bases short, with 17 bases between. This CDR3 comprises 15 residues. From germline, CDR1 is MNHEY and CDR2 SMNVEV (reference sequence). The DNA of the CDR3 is TGTGCCAGCAGTCCCCGCCGTATGGAGGGCTATGGCTACACCTTC. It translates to CASSPRRMEGYGYTF.

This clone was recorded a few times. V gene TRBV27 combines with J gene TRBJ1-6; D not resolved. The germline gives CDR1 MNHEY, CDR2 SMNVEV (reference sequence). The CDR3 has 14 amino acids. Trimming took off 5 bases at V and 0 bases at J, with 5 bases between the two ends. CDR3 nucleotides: TGTGCCAGCAGTCTGAGCTCCTATAATTCACCCCTCCACTTT. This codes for CASSLSSYNSPLHF.

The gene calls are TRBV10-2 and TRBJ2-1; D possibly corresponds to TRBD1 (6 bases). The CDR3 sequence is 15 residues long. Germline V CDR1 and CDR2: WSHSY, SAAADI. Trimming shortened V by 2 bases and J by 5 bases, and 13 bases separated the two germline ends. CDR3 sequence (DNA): TGCGCCAGCAGTGAGGGGGACACCACTGACAATGAGCAGTTCTTC. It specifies CASSEGDTTDNEQFF.

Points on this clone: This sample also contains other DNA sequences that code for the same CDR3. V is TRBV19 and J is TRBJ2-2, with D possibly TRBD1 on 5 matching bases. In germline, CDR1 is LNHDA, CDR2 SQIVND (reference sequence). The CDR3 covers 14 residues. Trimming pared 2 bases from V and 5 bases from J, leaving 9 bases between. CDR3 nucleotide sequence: TGTGCCAGTAGTATATCGGCAGGGACCGGGGAGCTGTTTTTT. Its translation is CASSISAGTGELFF.

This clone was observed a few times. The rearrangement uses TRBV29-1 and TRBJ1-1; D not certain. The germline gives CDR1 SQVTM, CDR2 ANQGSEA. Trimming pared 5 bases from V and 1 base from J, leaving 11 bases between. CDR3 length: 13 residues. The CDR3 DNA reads TGCAGCGTTTCTGGGCAGACGAACACTGAAGCTTTCTTT. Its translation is CSVSGQTNTEAFF.

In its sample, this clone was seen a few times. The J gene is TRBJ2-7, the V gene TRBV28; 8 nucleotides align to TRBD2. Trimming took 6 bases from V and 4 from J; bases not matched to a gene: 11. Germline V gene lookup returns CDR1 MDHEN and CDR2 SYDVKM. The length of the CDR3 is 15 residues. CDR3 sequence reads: CASSLLSGGRYEQYF. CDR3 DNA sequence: TGTGCCAGCAGCCTTTTATCGGGAGGGAGGTACGAGCAGTACTTC.

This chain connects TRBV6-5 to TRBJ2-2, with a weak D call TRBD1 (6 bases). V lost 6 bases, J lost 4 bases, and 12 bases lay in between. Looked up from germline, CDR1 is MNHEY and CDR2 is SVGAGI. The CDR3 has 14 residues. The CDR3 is CASRDVGGTGELFF. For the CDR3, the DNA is TGTGCCAGCAGAGATGTAGGGGGCACCGGGGAGCTGTTTTTT.

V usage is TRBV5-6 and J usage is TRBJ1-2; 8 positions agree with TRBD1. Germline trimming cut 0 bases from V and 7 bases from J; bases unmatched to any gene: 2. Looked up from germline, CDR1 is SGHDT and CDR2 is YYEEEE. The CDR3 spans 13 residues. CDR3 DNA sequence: TGTGCCAGCAGCTTGGCAGGGACAGGTGGCTACACCTTC. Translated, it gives CASSLAGTGGYTF.

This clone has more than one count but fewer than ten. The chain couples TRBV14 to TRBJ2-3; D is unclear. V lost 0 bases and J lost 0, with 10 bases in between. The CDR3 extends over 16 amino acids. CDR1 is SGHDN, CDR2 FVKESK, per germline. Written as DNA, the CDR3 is TGTGCCAGCAGCCAAGAATGGCAGACAAGCACAGATACGCAGTATTTT. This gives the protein CASSQEWQTSTDTQYF.

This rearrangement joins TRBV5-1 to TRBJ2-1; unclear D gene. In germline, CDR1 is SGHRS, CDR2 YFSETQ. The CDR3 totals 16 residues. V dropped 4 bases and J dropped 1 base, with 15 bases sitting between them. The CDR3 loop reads CASSLSRLDSYNEQFF. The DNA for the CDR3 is TGCGCCAGCAGCCTGTCGCGGTTGGATTCCTACAATGAGCAGTTCTTC.

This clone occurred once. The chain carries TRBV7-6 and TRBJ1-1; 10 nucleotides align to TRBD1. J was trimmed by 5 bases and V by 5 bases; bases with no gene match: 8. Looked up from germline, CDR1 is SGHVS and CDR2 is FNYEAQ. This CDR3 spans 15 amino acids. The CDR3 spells CASSPGTGVGTEAFF. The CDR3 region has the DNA TGTGCCAGCAGCCCCGGGACAGGGGTAGGGACTGAAGCTTTCTTT.